The 14 T cell receptor beta chains listed next were all sequenced from one sample in a study of human T cells and chemical hapten exposure. In TCRdb, the RACE reads were re-called with MiXCR into one record per CDR3 protein. The repertoire holds fewer than 300,000 distinct CDR3 sequences, roughly 8% seen once, with roughly 1.2% in the top ten. The time point: pre-sensitization, week 0. Treatment described: therapeutic diphenylcyclopropenone sensitization with weekly scalp DPC. The source was whole blood, collected in connection with sensitization to the hapten diphenylcyclopropenone (DPC). These receptors all come from a man younger than 30 with alopecia areata. Some clones in this sample may be carry-over from other donors' samples.

This clonotype has just a few counts. This chain connects TRBV4-3 to TRBJ1-4; a weak D match, TRBD1 (6 bases). Germline loops: CDR1 LGHNA, CDR2 YSLEER. V was pared by 4 bases and J by 0 bases, with 15 bases between. The CDR3 extends over 17 amino acids. This CDR3 is CASSPTGQRPTNEKLFF. The DNA for the CDR3 is TGCGCCAGCAGCCCAACCGGACAGAGGCCAACTAATGAAAAACTGTTTTTT.

The gene calls are TRBV5-4 and TRBJ1-1; TRBD1 is a possible D gene (5 bases). V dropped 0 bases and J dropped 7 bases, with 7 bases sitting between them. Looked up from germline, CDR1 is SGHNT and CDR2 is YYREEE (reference sequence). This CDR3 spans 12 amino acids. The CDR3 DNA follows: TGTGCCAGCAGCTTGGACAGGAATGAAGCTTTCTTT. Translating it yields CASSLDRNEAFF.

There are a few counts of this clonotype. This chain joins TRBV3-1 and TRBJ2-4, with D uncertain. CDR3 size: 16 residues. Germline V gene data show CDR1 as LGHDT and CDR2 as YNNKEL (reference sequence). V was clipped by 1 base and J by 3 bases, with 13 bases between them. The chain's CDR3 is CASSQVNKGGKNIQYF. The CDR3 DNA is TGTGCCAGCAGCCAAGTAAATAAGGGCGGCAAAAACATTCAGTACTTC. The variable domain in full, with the rest retrieved from reference TRBV3-1 and TRBJ2-4, is DTAVSQTPKYLVTQMGNDKSIKCEQNLGHDTMYWYKQDSKKFLKIMFSYNNKELIINETVPNRFSPKSPDKAHLNLHINSLELGDSAVYFCASSQVNKGGKNIQYFGAGTRLSVL.

The V call is TRBV20-1, the J call TRBJ2-3, with D perhaps TRBD2 (6 bases). Germline V lookup: CDR1 DFQATT, CDR2 SNEGSKA (reference sequence). The CDR3 is 16 amino acids. The V end was cut by 5 bases, the J end by 5 bases, with 23 bases between. CDR3 protein: CSAEARDSRLEDTQYF. CDR3 bases: TGCAGTGCTGAGGCCCGGGACTCCCGCCTTGAAGATACGCAGTATTTT.

This clonotype has more than one count but fewer than ten. Written as DNA, the CDR3 is TGTGCCAGCAGCCCAATGTGGCAGAACATAGGAGAGACCCAGTACTTC. This gives the protein CASSPMWQNIGETQYF. V gene TRBV7-9 combines with J gene TRBJ2-5; the D is unclear. V gave up 5 bases and J gave up 4 bases, with 20 bases separating them. The length of the CDR3 is 16 residues. CDR1 and CDR2 from the germline V gene are SEHNR and FQNEAQ (reference sequence).

This clonotype has only a few counts. The V and J genes are TRBV20-1 and TRBJ1-2; 7 bases are a match to TRBD1. CDR3 length equals 17 residues. V lost 5 bases to trimming and J lost 2 bases; unmatched junction nucleotides: 17. Germline V gene data show CDR1 as DFQATT and CDR2 as SNEGSKA (reference sequence). CDR3 residues: CSAPKPNDREYNYGYTF. CDR3 nucleotide sequence: TGCAGTGCTCCTAAACCGAACGACAGGGAGTACAACTATGGCTACACCTTC.

This clonotype was picked up many times. The rearrangement uses TRBV10-3 and TRBJ2-5; TRBD2 aligns across 15 bases. CDR1 is ENHRY and CDR2 is SYGVKD in the germline V gene. The CDR3 sequence is 20 residues long. Trimming at V came to 2 bases and at J to 5 bases, leaving 15 bases not matched to a gene. The CDR3 loop reads CAISEEGLAGGTNSRETQYF. DNA of the CDR3: TGTGCCATCAGTGAGGAGGGACTAGCGGGGGGCACTAACAGTCGTGAGACCCAGTACTTC.

In this sample, this clonotype turned up many times. The rearrangement links TRBV3-1 to TRBJ2-1; a possible D gene is TRBD1 (6 bases). The CDR3 extends over 14 amino acids. Trimming pared 1 base from V and 6 bases from J, leaving 10 bases between. Germline V lookup: CDR1 LGHDT, CDR2 YNNKEL (reference sequence). In nucleotides, the CDR3 is TGTGCCAGCAGCCAAGTCCAGGGGAGCAATGAGCAGTTCTTC. It yields the protein CASSQVQGSNEQFF.

The chain has TRBV7-9 and TRBJ1-1; 9 bases are shared with TRBD1. Per the germline V gene, CDR1 is SEHNR and CDR2 is FQNEAQ (reference sequence). Trimming cost V 5 bases and J 7 bases; bases outside gene matches: 11. The CDR3 loop spans 15 amino acids. CDR3 residues: CASSTGTGGKSEAFF. Here the CDR3 DNA reads TGTGCCAGCAGCACCGGAACAGGGGGCAAGAGTGAAGCTTTCTTT.

The table lists this clonotype with a few counts. This chain connects TRBV7-9 to TRBJ1-2, with 8 bases identical to TRBD1. The germline V gene encodes CDR1 SEHNR and CDR2 FQNEAQ (reference sequence). The CDR3 contains 15 residues. Unmatched junction bases numbered 8, after V lost 4 bases and J lost 4 bases. The CDR3 region is CASSSPGQETYGYTF. The CDR3 nucleotides are TGTGCCAGCAGCTCCCCGGGACAGGAGACCTATGGCTACACCTTC.

The chain combines TRBV7-9 with TRBJ1-2; possible D gene TRBD1, 6 bases. The CDR3 extends over 14 amino acids. The germline CDR1 and CDR2 sequences are SEHNR and FQNEAQ (reference sequence). Trimming left V 0 bases short and J 7 bases short, with 12 bases between. CDR3 amino acids: CASSLAEGDLGYTF. CDR3 sequence (DNA): TGTGCCAGCAGCTTAGCGGAGGGGGATCTTGGCTACACCTTC.

This clonotype occurred a few times. The chain is built from TRBV27 and TRBJ2-7; possible D gene TRBD2, 7 bases. Between the trimmed V and J ends, which lost 5 bases and 0 bases, there was a span of 17 bases. Germline V lookup: CDR1 MNHEY, CDR2 SMNVEV (reference sequence). The CDR3 loop spans 16 amino acids. In nucleotides, the CDR3 is TGTGCCAGCAGTCCCCGAGGGGGGGTGAGCTCCTACGAGCAGTACGTC. Its translation is CASSPRGGVSSYEQYV.

The CDR3 here is CASSLTRGQYNEQFF. The CDR3 DNA reads TGTGCCAGCAGCTTAACTCGGGGGCAGTACAATGAGCAGTTCTTC. The rearrangement links TRBV7-9 to TRBJ2-1; tentatively, D is TRBD1 or TRBD2 (6 bases each). The V gene lost 2 bases and the J gene lost 4 bases, with 12 bases spanning the gap. CDR1 is SEHNR, CDR2 FQNEAQ, per germline (reference sequence). The CDR3 loop spans 15 amino acids.

This clonotype was seen a handful of times. The genes are TRBV7-9 and TRBJ2-3, with 9 positions matching TRBD2. From germline, CDR1 is SEHNR and CDR2 FQNEAQ (reference sequence). CDR3 size: 16 residues. J gave up 1 base and V 4 bases, and 6 bases lay outside the gene matches. CDR3 DNA sequence: TGTGCCAGCAGCTCGCCTAGCGGGGCAGGCACAGATACGCAGTATTTT. It codes for CASSSPSGAGTDTQYF.